These T cell receptor beta chains were read from a single sample in a study of blood T cell repertoires in COVID-19. The data were produced by immunoSEQ multiplex PCR, yet TCRdb's version contains in-frame clones alone and is incomplete. Of around 390,000 clones in the sample, roughly 89% are singletons; the top ten hold 10%. The material sequenced was PBMCs or T cells enriched from blood (not recorded which). These receptors were collected from a woman in her fifties or sixties who had recovered from COVID-19. Both conserved end residues are part of each CDR3. D genes are given only for firm matches. Only part of the rows carry a size: once, few, many, or a class if the clone is expanded.

j_call d_call v_call clone_size cdr3_nt cdr3_aa
TRBJ1-1 - TRBV6-5 - TGTGCCAGCAGTTATGACGGACATGAAGCTTTCTTT CASSYDGHEAFF
TRBJ2-1 TRBD2 TRBV4-3 - TGCGCCAGCAGCCAAGAAGCGGGGGACCTCTCCTACAATGAGCAGTTCTTC CASSQEAGDLSYNEQFF
TRBJ2-2 - TRBV6-2/TRBV6-3 once TGTGCCAGCAGTTCCAGTAAGACCCAAGGAGGGATCGGGGAGCTGTTTTTT CASSSSKTQGGIGELFF
TRBJ2-1 - TRBV19 - TGTGCCAGTAGTACCCAGGGTTGGGAGCAGTTCTTC CASSTQGWEQFF
TRBJ1-5 - TRBV10-1 - TGCGCCAGCAGTTTAAAAAGGGGAAGCACTAGCAATCAGCCCCAGCATTTT CASSLKRGSTSNQPQHF
TRBJ2-7 - TRBV21-1 few TGTGCCAGCAGCAAAGTTCAGTCCAGATTC CASSKVQSRF
TRBJ2-7 TRBD1 TRBV4-2 - TGTGCCAGCAGACGGACAGGGGAGGTTTACGAGCAGTACTTC CASRRTGEVYEQYF
TRBJ2-2 - TRBV11-2 - TGTGCCAGCAGCTTCGGCACCGGGGAGCTGTTTTTT CASSFGTGELFF
TRBJ2-2 TRBD2 TRBV7-2 - TGTGCCAGCAGCCTCCGGGGACTAGCGGGGGGAAACACCGGGGAGCTGTTTTTT CASSLRGLAGGNTGELFF
TRBJ1-6 - TRBV6-5 - TGTGCCAGCAACAGGCAGGGAAATTCACCCCTCCACTTT CASNRQGNSPLHF
TRBJ2-2 TRBD2 TRBV10-3 - TGTGCCATCAAAGGCGGGGGGGCCCCGAACACCGGGGAGCTGTTTTTT CAIKGGGAPNTGELFF
TRBJ2-4 - TRBV7-9 - TGTGCCAGCAGCTTAGGGCAGGGGGGAGGTAATTGGGACATTCAGTACTTC CASSLGQGGGNWDIQYF
TRBJ1-5 - TRBV28 - TGTGCCAGCAGTCCCCCCCCAAGGGGACAAACACAGAATCAGCCCCAGCATTTT CASSPPPRGQTQNQPQHF
TRBJ1-5 - TRBV12-3/TRBV12-4 - TGTGCCAGCAGTTTAACAGGCAATCAGCCCCAGCATTTT CASSLTGNQPQHF
TRBJ1-2 - TRBV19 - TGTGCCAGTAGCACTCAGGGACTCTATGGCTACACCTTC CASSTQGLYGYTF
TRBJ1-5 - TRBV19 - TGTGCCAGTAGTATAGTAAGGAGGGGCAATCAGCCCCAGCATTTT CASSIVRRGNQPQHF
TRBJ2-7 TRBD2 TRBV9 - TGTGCCAGCAGCCACGGGGGGGACCGACCCTACGAGCAGTACTTC CASSHGGDRPYEQYF
TRBJ2-2 - TRBV19 - TGTGCCAGTGTTTCCCGGGGGGCCCAGAACACCGGGGAGCTGTTTTTT CASVSRGAQNTGELFF
TRBJ1-6 TRBD1 TRBV7-2 - TGTGCCAGCAGAGGGACAGGGGTTAATTCACCCCTCCACTTT CASRGTGVNSPLHF
TRBJ1-2 TRBD1 TRBV11-2 - TGTGCCAGCAGCCGGACAGGGGGCAACTATGGCTACACCTTC CASSRTGGNYGYTF